This is a list of T cell receptor beta chains from one sample in a study of T-cell memory formation after mild COVID-19. TCRdb passed the 5' RACE reads through MiXCR, listing each CDR3 protein once. The repertoire consists of 550,000 to 600,000 distinct CDR3 sequences, with around 15% occurring once and the leading ten covering around 7.8%. Sequencing input: PBMCs or a T cell subset sorted from them (not recorded which). The source is an adult woman who had mild COVID-19 (a few samples of this study predate the infection). Cell type and time point are not known. Both conserved end residues are trimmed from each CDR3. The D gene is left open where the match is weak.

>TRBV15|-
ATSRERNSPLH
>TRBV12-3/TRBV12-4|-
ASRLWLGESTDTQY
>TRBV15|-
ATRRGADTGELF
>TRBV19|TRBD1
ASSHLDRDGNIQY
>TRBV5-1|-
ASSLAGVDGLDTQY
>TRBV24-1|-
ATSDGAAYEQY
>TRBV30|TRBD1
AWSVMRQGNRYGYT
>TRBV7-9|-
ASSLEPGSNQPQH
>TRBV5-1|-
ASSEGEDTQY
>TRBV20-1|-
SAAQTDYEQY
>TRBV6-2/TRBV6-3|TRBD1
ASTGQTFYEQY
>TRBV18|TRBD1
ASSPPRGLNEQY
>TRBV7-3|-
ASSFSIAAANTGELF
>TRBV18|TRBD1
ASSRGSDYGYT
>TRBV7-8|-
ASRRGLTNEKLF
>TRBV5-5|TRBD2
ASSKRTSGSTDTQY
>TRBV7-2|TRBD1
ASSLEMWGQGADTQY
>TRBV6-5|TRBD1
ASRPRRDRGRNTEAF
>TRBV15|-
ATSRDGPYEQY
>TRBV27|TRBD1
ASSPAGQGRGDTQY
>TRBV5-4|-
ASVRENTGELF
>TRBV15|TRBD2
ATSRTSGNGNEQF
>TRBV7-2|-
ASSLPLTEAF
>TRBV5-5|-
ASSLGEPGNQPQH
>TRBV29-1|-
SVENLLNTEAF
>TRBV5-1|-
ASSQTDFTPNTEAF
>TRBV24-1|-
ATRRDANTEAF
>TRBV7-9|-
ASSLPVRREETQY
>TRBV10-3|TRBD2
AISEGLAGGGEQF
>TRBV7-9|TRBD2
ASSQTSGSLGEQF
>TRBV6-5|TRBD2
ASSLIAGGPPSKDTQY
>TRBV4-1|-
ASSRPPSFSSYNEQF
>TRBV20-1|-
SARVGGPQTNTEAF
>TRBV7-8|-
ASSTRQNTEAF
>TRBV4-2|TRBD1
ASSQEMDRGTETQY
>TRBV2|TRBD1
ASSEDDRDETGELF
>TRBV20-1|-
SAREFRLFYGYT
>TRBV12-3/TRBV12-4|-
ASSLTGLGYT
>TRBV7-8|TRBD2
ASSTVSPLAGNEQF
>TRBV5-5|TRBD1
ASSASGTGHNEQF
>TRBV2|-
ASNGEGSQPQH
>TRBV14|TRBD1
ASSQGQGTGGYT
>TRBV7-3|-
ASSLTLGASGELF